This T cell receptor beta chain is from a study of CD8 T cells in Susac syndrome. Germline V CDR1 and CDR2: MDHEN, SYDVKM. The CDR3 is 14 residues long. V gave up 6 bases and J gave up 6 bases; unmatched junction bases: 4. The sequenced target, TCR beta, came from blood CD8+ and CD4+ T cells. Treatment-naive patients with stable or active relapsing-remitting disease served as multiple sclerosis controls. Negative magnetic isolation gave CD8+ and CD4+ cells; FACS enriched CD8+ TEMRA. Random hexamers were used to reverse transcribe roughly 0.5 to 1 ug of RNA. An immunoSEQ multiplex PCR generated amplified TCR beta CDR3 products spanning 54 Vbeta and 13 Jbeta. One entry per CDR3 protein, called by TCRdb with MiXCR from the immunoSEQ multiplex PCR reads. The sample records tens of thousands of distinct CDR3 sequences, 96% being singletons.

The specimen sequenced was CD4+ T cells from PBMCs. The rearrangement joins TRBV28 to TRBJ2-5; 13 bases match TRBD2. The receptor was isolated from a human donor with multiple sclerosis. The CDR3 region has the DNA TGTGCCAGCAGCCCGGGACTAGCGGGGAAGACCCAGTACTTC. Its protein product is CASSPGLAGKTQYF.